The 31 T cell receptor beta chains given below trace back to one sample, sequenced in a study of blood T cell repertoires in COVID-19. Some clones are missing from TCRdb's copy, which holds only in-frame ones; the method was immunoSEQ multiplex PCR. Among some 93,000 clones listed, more than 75% were seen once. Sample: peripheral blood. The receptors come from a man aged 50 or older with acute or convalescent COVID-19.

V and J are TRBV6-5 and TRBJ1-2, with a weak D call TRBD1 (5 bases). V shed 6 bases and J shed 5 bases, with 19 bases lying between them. The CDR3 has 15 residues. Germline V gives CDR1 MNHEY, CDR2 SVGAGI. The CDR3 here is CASSSLRVDGYGYTF. Here the CDR3 DNA reads TGTGCCAGCAGCTCCCTCAGGGTAGATGGGTATGGCTACACCTTC.

The chain links TRBV6-5 to TRBJ2-3; a weak D match, TRBD2 (6 bases). V gave up 10 bases and J gave up 1 base, with 9 bases separating them. Germline CDR1 and CDR2: MNHEY and SVGAGI. This CDR3 is 12 amino acids long. The CDR3 nucleotides read TGTGCCACGGGGGAGGGCACAGATACGCAGTATTTT. It is translated as CATGEGTDTQYF.

This chain joins TRBV18 and TRBJ2-3, with 7 nucleotides matching TRBD1. Germline CDR1 KGHSH, CDR2 LQKENI. The CDR3 length is 15 residues. The trim removed 5 bases at V and 0 bases at J, leaving 5 bases unmatched. For the CDR3, the DNA is TGTGCCAGCTCAAATAAGGGGGCTAGCACAGATACGCAGTATTTT. Translating gives CASSNKGASTDTQYF. Drawing the rest from reference TRBV18 and TRBJ2-3, the complete variable domain is NAGVMQNPRHLVRRRGQEARLRCSPMKGHSHVYWYRQLPEEGLKFMVYLQKENIIDESGMPKERFSAEFPKEGPSILRIQQVVRGDSAAYFCASSNKGASTDTQYFGPGTRLTVL.

The rearrangement links TRBV18 to TRBJ2-1; D is ambiguous. Trimming took 1 base from V and 9 from J, leaving 10 bases between them. The CDR3 totals 13 residues. Germline V gene sequence: CDR1 KGHSH, CDR2 LQKENI. This chain's CDR3 is CASSPLSAGEQFF. For the CDR3, the DNA is TGTGCCAGCTCACCACTGAGCGCCGGTGAGCAGTTCTTC.

As DNA, the CDR3 is TGTGCCAGTAGTTTGTCCGGGACAGGGACCACTGAAGCTTTCTTT. Translation gives CASSLSGTGTTEAFF. This chain joins TRBV19 and TRBJ1-1; 9 nucleotides align to TRBD1. The CDR3 sequence is 15 residues long. Trimming took 5 bases from V and 4 from J; bases not matched to a gene: 8. Per germline, CDR1 LNHDA and CDR2 SQIVND (reference sequence).

The chain links TRBV5-1 to TRBJ2-3; 12 bases align to TRBD2. J gave up 2 bases and V 3 bases, and 7 bases lay outside the gene matches. Germline V gene lookup returns CDR1 SGHRS and CDR2 YFSETQ. This CDR3 has 17 amino acids. The DNA for the CDR3 is TGCGCCAGCAGCTACCGGACTAGCGGGACCAACACAGATACGCAGTATTTT. Its protein product is CASSYRTSGTNTDTQYF. Full variable domain (remainder filled in from reference TRBV5-1 and TRBJ2-3): KAGVTQTPRYLIKTRGQQVTLSCSPISGHRSVSWYQQTPGQGLQFLFEYFSETQRNKGNFPGRFSGRQFSNSRSEMNVSTLELGDSALYLCASSYRTSGTNTDTQYFGPGTRLTVL.

The chain couples TRBV9 to TRBJ2-5; tentatively, D is TRBD2 (5 bases). This CDR3 comprises 15 residues. The germline gives CDR1 SGDLS, CDR2 YYNGEE. Trimming pared 0 bases from V and 2 bases from J, leaving 11 bases between. CDR3 sequence (DNA): TGTGCCAGCAGCGTAGCTCGGACTCCACAAGAGACCCAGTACTTC. Amino acids: CASSVARTPQETQYF.

This clone is a singleton in its sample. This chain connects TRBV11-3 to TRBJ2-1; 7 bases agree with TRBD2. The CDR3 has 15 residues. Per the germline V gene, CDR1 is SGHNT and CDR2 is YENEEA. V trimming: 4 bases; J trimming: 7 bases; junction bases outside the gene matches: 10. This CDR3 is CASSSGTMIINEQFF. The CDR3 region has the DNA TGTGCCAGCAGCTCTGGGACTATGATCATTAATGAGCAGTTCTTC.

Only one count was recorded for this clone. The genes are TRBV7-2 and TRBJ2-6; tentatively, D is TRBD1 (6 bases). The CDR3 runs to 16 residues. Trimming shortened V by 6 bases and J by 0 bases, and 12 bases separated the two germline ends. Germline lookup yields CDR1 SGHTA and CDR2 FQGNSA. As DNA, the CDR3 is TGTGCCAGCAGGATTGGGGGCTACTCTGGGGCCAACGTCCTGACTTTC. Translated: CASRIGGYSGANVLTF.

This rearrangement joins TRBV19 to TRBJ1-1, with TRBD1 matching 7 bases. Germline V CDR1 and CDR2: LNHDA, SQIVND (reference sequence). Trimming cost V 4 bases and J 1 base; bases outside gene matches: 6. This CDR3 has 15 amino acids. The CDR3 protein is CASSKGQFGNTEAFF. The CDR3 DNA follows: TGTGCCAGTAGTAAGGGACAGTTCGGGAACACTGAAGCTTTCTTT.

This clone was found once. The rearrangement joins TRBV19 to TRBJ2-7, with TRBD2 identical over 9 bases. Looked up from germline, CDR1 is LNHDA and CDR2 is SQIVND (reference sequence). V shed 3 bases and J 2 bases; nucleotides not matched to a gene: 5. CDR3 size: 15 residues. CDR3 nucleotides: TGTGCCAGTAGTATCGTGACTAGCGGAGCCTACGAGCAGTACTTC. Residues: CASSIVTSGAYEQYF. The whole variable domain, filled in from reference TRBV19 and TRBJ2-7, reads DGGITQSPKYLFRKEGQNVTLSCEQNLNHDAMYWYRQDPGQGLRLIYYSQIVNDFQKGDIAEGYSVSREKKESFPLTVTSAQKNPTAFYLCASSIVTSGAYEQYFGPGTRLTVT.

V gene TRBV5-1 combines with J gene TRBJ1-3; D is perhaps TRBD1 (6 bases). CDR1 and CDR2 from the germline V gene are SGHRS and YFSETQ. This CDR3 has 16 residues. The V gene lost 1 base and the J gene lost 0 bases, with 11 bases spanning the gap. The CDR3 DNA sequence: TGCGCCAGCAGCTTGTTTGTAGGGGGCTCTGGAAACACCATATATTTT. It yields the protein CASSLFVGGSGNTIYF.

The V gene is TRBV12-3 or TRBV12-4, the J gene TRBJ2-3; D ambiguous. The CDR3 has 13 amino acids. Trimming pared 5 bases from V and 3 bases from J, leaving 9 bases between. The CDR3 DNA sequence: TGTGCCAGCAGTCTCGCTATTACAGATACGCAGTATTTT. As protein: CASSLAITDTQYF.

The CDR3 region is CSVEDRGLAGGRRETQYF. CDR3 in DNA: TGCAGCGTTGAAGATCGGGGACTAGCGGGAGGGCGACGGGAGACCCAGTACTTC. The gene calls are TRBV29-1 and TRBJ2-5; TRBD2 matches 16 bases. Germline-derived CDR1 and CDR2 are SQVTM and ANQGSEA. This CDR3 contains 18 residues. V gave up 0 bases and J gave up 5 bases; unmatched junction bases: 9.

The table lists this clone with a count of one. V and J are TRBV12-3 or TRBV12-4 and TRBJ1-2, with 9 bases fitting TRBD1. CDR3 size: 13 residues. Trimming removed 6 bases from V and 6 bases from J; junction bases left unmatched: 5. CDR3 DNA sequence: TGTGCCAGCAGCCCCACAGGGGGCGATGGCTACACCTTC. Its protein is CASSPTGGDGYTF.

The genes are TRBV28 and TRBJ1-5; 8 nucleotides agree with TRBD1. CDR3 length equals 16 residues. The trim removed 5 bases at V and 0 bases at J, leaving 6 bases unmatched. CDR1 MDHEN and CDR2 SYDVKM come from the germline V gene. The CDR3 loop reads CASSALTGASNQPQHF. CDR3 DNA: TGTGCCAGCAGTGCTCTGACAGGGGCTAGCAATCAGCCCCAGCATTTT.

V gene TRBV9 combines with J gene TRBJ1-6; D perhaps matches TRBD1 (5 bases). Trimming cost V 4 bases and J 7 bases, with 21 bases left between them. The CDR3 runs 17 residues. Per the germline V gene, CDR1 is SGDLS and CDR2 is YYNGEE. CDR3 residues: CASSPHGTPGINSPLHF. The CDR3 nucleotides read TGTGCCAGCAGCCCCCACGGAACCCCAGGGATCAATTCACCCCTCCACTTT.

The gene calls are TRBV15 and TRBJ2-5; 9 nucleotides agree with TRBD1. With 4 bases clipped from V and 5 bases from J, the junction kept 5 bases outside the gene matches. The CDR3 sequence is 14 residues long. Per germline, CDR1 LNHNV and CDR2 YYDKDF (reference sequence). CDR3 residues: CATSIGQGMETQYF. The CDR3 DNA reads TGTGCCACCAGCATAGGACAGGGGATGGAGACCCAGTACTTC.

V usage is TRBV7-6 and J usage is TRBJ2-1, with 11 nucleotides matching TRBD2. Trimming at V came to 1 base and at J to 9 bases, leaving 8 bases not matched to a gene. The CDR3 is 16 amino acids. Germline CDR1 reads SGHVS; CDR2 reads FNYEAQ. CDR3 sequence (DNA): TGTGCCAGCAGCTTAGATGATAGCGGGAGGGGAGGTGAGCAGTTCTTC. The encoded protein is CASSLDDSGRGGEQFF.

This chain links TRBV11-3 with TRBJ1-1, with D possibly being TRBD1 (6 bases). Germline V gives CDR1 SGHNT, CDR2 YENEEA. Trimming removed 6 bases at V and 4 bases at J, with 12 bases between. The CDR3 spans 13 residues. The CDR3 nucleotides are TGTGCCAGCAGTAATACAGGGCGCACTGAAGCTTTCTTT. Residues: CASSNTGRTEAFF.

The V and J genes are TRBV27 and TRBJ1-6; 9 nucleotides line up with TRBD1. The junction had 15 bases not matched to a gene; V was cut back by 3 bases and J by 0 bases. CDR1 is MNHEY, CDR2 SMNVEV, per germline (reference sequence). The CDR3 loop spans 21 amino acids. The CDR3, as DNA: TGTGCCAGCAGTTTCCGCCGGGACAGGGTCTCGGGAAGCTCCTATAATTCACCCCTCCACTTT. Translation gives CASSFRRDRVSGSSYNSPLHF.

As concerns this clone: The junction does not match germline at one end; this may be a read error. This chain links TRBV19 with TRBJ2-2; maybe TRBD1 (6 bases). Per germline, CDR1 LNHDA and CDR2 SQIVND (reference sequence). The CDR3 runs to 15 residues. The CDR3: CASRIVRGSTGELFF. Here the CDR3 DNA reads TGTGCCAGTAGGATAGTCAGGGGTTCAACCGGGGAGCTGTTTTTT.

The chain recombines TRBV18 with TRBJ1-2, with no clear D. From germline, CDR1 is KGHSH and CDR2 LQKENI. The ends were cut back, 3 bases at V and 3 bases at J, with 8 bases in the middle. The CDR3 has 13 residues. CDR3 residues: CASSPEPDYGYTF. The CDR3 coding sequence is TGTGCCAGCTCACCCGAACCGGACTATGGCTACACCTTC.

This chain uses TRBV6-5 with TRBJ1-1; perhaps TRBD1 as D (5 bases). Per the germline V gene, CDR1 is MNHEY and CDR2 is SVGAGI. Trimming cost V 2 bases and J 1 base, with 11 bases left between them. The CDR3 totals 15 residues. This chain's CDR3 is CASSYNRQGNTEAFF. In DNA form, the CDR3 reads TGTGCCAGCAGTTACAACAGGCAGGGGAACACTGAAGCTTTCTTT.

V is TRBV6-5 and J is TRBJ2-1, with 8 bases fitting TRBD2. The CDR3 runs to 15 residues. CDR1 MNHEY and CDR2 SVGAGI come from the germline V gene. J lost 6 bases, V lost 6 bases, and 10 bases had no gene match. The CDR3 bases are TGTGCCAGCAGCACTCGGGGGGGGAGCCCCAATGAGCAGTTCTTC. It yields the protein CASSTRGGSPNEQFF.

V usage is TRBV11-3 and J usage is TRBJ2-5; a possible D gene is TRBD2 (6 bases). The germline CDR1 and CDR2 sequences are SGHNT and YENEEA. V lost 4 bases, J lost 3 bases, and 9 bases lay in between. The CDR3 covers 13 residues. The CDR3 is CASSSIAEETQYF. The DNA for the CDR3 is TGTGCCAGCAGCTCGATAGCGGAAGAGACCCAGTACTTC.

The chain links TRBV7-3 to TRBJ2-1; 11 positions agree with TRBD2. CDR1 is SGHTA, CDR2 FQGTGA, per germline. Trimming at V came to 5 bases and at J to 10 bases, leaving 13 bases not matched to a gene. The CDR3 loop spans 16 amino acids. For the CDR3, the DNA is TGTGCCAGCAGCCCACCCGGGCTAGCGGGAGGAAGCGAGCAGTTCTTC. It yields the protein CASSPPGLAGGSEQFF.

The chain carries TRBV30 and TRBJ1-1; 7 positions match TRBD1. After removal of 1 base from V and 4 bases from J, the junction contained 9 bases not matched to a gene. The germline CDR1 and CDR2 sequences are GTSNPN and SVGIG (reference sequence). The CDR3 covers 15 residues. The CDR3 is CAWSEQGTLGTEAFF. The CDR3 region has the DNA TGTGCCTGGAGTGAACAGGGGACGCTTGGCACTGAAGCTTTCTTT.

The table lists this clone with many counts. The junction differs from germline at one of its ends, possibly a read error. This chain links TRBV4-1 with TRBJ1-6; tentative D call: TRBD1 (5 bases). The V gene's germline CDR1 is MGHRA and CDR2 YSYEKL. The CDR3 contains 16 residues. This chain's CDR3 is CASSPLGGSFNSPLHF. CDR3 nucleotide sequence: TGCGCCAGCAGCCCCCTGGGGGGTTCCTTTAATTCACCCCTCCACTTT.

V gene TRBV12-5 combines with J gene TRBJ1-5; perhaps TRBD1 as D (6 bases). The V end lost 7 bases, the J end lost 6 bases, and 19 bases lay between the germline ends. CDR1 and CDR2 (germline): LGHNT, FRNRAP. The CDR3 runs to 15 residues. CDR3 nucleotides: TGTGCTAGTGCCGGGGGGGCAGGCTATGGTCAGCCCCAGCATTTT. It codes for CASAGGAGYGQPQHF.

The chain uses TRBV10-2 and TRBJ2-7, with D unclear. The CDR3 is 14 residues long. Between the trimmed V and J ends, which lost 7 bases and 0 bases, there was a span of 13 bases. Germline CDR1 reads WSHSY; CDR2 reads SAAADI. The CDR3 sequence: CASKLSRSSYEQYF. The CDR3, as DNA: TGCGCCAGCAAGCTTTCTAGGAGCTCCTACGAGCAGTACTTC.